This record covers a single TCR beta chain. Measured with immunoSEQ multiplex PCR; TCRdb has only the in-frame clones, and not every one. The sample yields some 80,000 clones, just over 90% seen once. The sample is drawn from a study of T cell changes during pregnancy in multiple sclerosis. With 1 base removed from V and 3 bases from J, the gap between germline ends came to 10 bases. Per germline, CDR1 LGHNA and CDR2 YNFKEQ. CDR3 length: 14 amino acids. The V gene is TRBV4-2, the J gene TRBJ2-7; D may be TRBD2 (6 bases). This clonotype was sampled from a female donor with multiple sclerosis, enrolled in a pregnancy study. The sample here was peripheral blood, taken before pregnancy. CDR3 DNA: TGTGCCAGCAGCCAAGGACGGGAGCACTACGAGCAGTACTTC. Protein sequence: CASSQGREHYEQYF.